The 15 T cell receptor beta chains below were found in one sample sequenced in a study of T cells after yellow fever vaccination. One entry per CDR3 protein results from TCRdb running MiXCR on the 5' RACE reads. The sample holds about 85,000 distinct CDR3 sequences, about 14% seen once. This material consisted of CD8+ T cells not binding an NS4B(214-222) dextramer, sorted from PBMCs, taken around 3 weeks after the first yellow fever vaccination. Receptors were obtained from a man between 18 and 29 years old who received the YFV17D yellow fever vaccine.

This clonotype has just a few counts. The chain uses TRBV15 and TRBJ1-5, with no clear D. Germline V CDR1 and CDR2: LNHNV, YYDKDF (reference sequence). The CDR3 loop spans 15 amino acids. Trimming removed 0 bases from V and 0 bases from J, with 6 bases in between. CDR3 residues: CATSRDLGSNQPQHF. The CDR3 nucleotides are TGTGCCACCAGCAGAGATTTGGGTAGCAATCAGCCCCAGCATTTT.

V and J are TRBV4-1 and TRBJ2-1, with TRBD1 matching over 9 bases. Unmatched junction bases numbered 7, after V lost 2 bases and J lost 5 bases. The length of the CDR3 is 16 residues. Germline V gives CDR1 MGHRA, CDR2 YSYEKL. The CDR3 loop is CASSQMDRGWDNEQFF. The CDR3 DNA reads TGCGCCAGCAGCCAAATGGACAGGGGATGGGACAATGAGCAGTTCTTC.

The chain combines TRBV24-1 with TRBJ2-2, with D perhaps matching TRBD2 (5 bases). The CDR3 is 17 residues long. Deletions cut 5 bases from V and 2 bases from J, with 17 bases between. Germline values: CDR1 KGHDR, CDR2 SFDVKD. CDR3 sequence (DNA): TGTGCCACCAGTGGACCGCCCCGGGCTAGCAACACCGGGGAGCTGTTTTTT. The encoded protein is CATSGPPRASNTGELFF.

The rearrangement links TRBV7-9 to TRBJ1-5; D unresolved. Between the trimmed V and J ends, which lost 5 bases and 5 bases, there was a span of 13 bases. The CDR3 has 14 residues. Germline CDR1 is SEHNR and CDR2 is FQNEAQ (reference sequence). CDR3 in DNA: TGTGCCAGCAGCCCCCCGGGGAATTATCAGCCCCAGCATTTT. Translating it yields CASSPPGNYQPQHF.

This chain joins TRBV4-1 and TRBJ2-7, with D possibly TRBD2 on 5 matching bases. The CDR3 length is 14 residues. V was shortened by 4 bases and J by 1 base, with 11 bases between the two germline ends. Germline CDR1 MGHRA, CDR2 YSYEKL. CDR3: CASSLGLGSYEQYV. DNA of the CDR3: TGCGCCAGCAGCCTTGGACTCGGGTCCTACGAGCAGTACGTC.

This chain uses TRBV5-6 with TRBJ2-1, with D unresolved. Germline V gives CDR1 SGHDT, CDR2 YYEEEE. This CDR3 comprises 14 residues. With 9 bases removed from V and 5 bases from J, the gap between germline ends came to 18 bases. CDR3 residues: CAMSPGRRHNEQFF. The CDR3 DNA is TGTGCCATGAGCCCCGGGCGACGGCACAATGAGCAGTTCTTC.

This clonotype was detected a few times. The gene calls are TRBV19 and TRBJ2-1, with 7 bases matching TRBD2. CDR1 and CDR2 (germline): LNHDA, SQIVND (reference sequence). This CDR3 has 14 amino acids. With V trimmed by 6 bases and J by 7 bases, 9 bases remained unmatched. CDR3 bases: TGTGCCAGTAGCTCGAGCGGGGCTGCGAATGAGCAGTTCTTC. Residues: CASSSSGAANEQFF. Using reference TRBV19 and TRBJ2-1 for the parts outside the CDR3, the full variable domain is DGGITQSPKYLFRKEGQNVTLSCEQNLNHDAMYWYRQDPGQGLRLIYYSQIVNDFQKGDIAEGYSVSREKKESFPLTVTSAQKNPTAFYLCASSSSGAANEQFFGPGTRLTVL.

This clonotype was seen repeatedly, ten times or more. This chain connects TRBV7-8 to TRBJ2-3; no clear D gene. V lost 5 bases, J lost 0 bases, and 9 bases lay in between. Germline CDR1 and CDR2: SGHVS and FQNEAQ. This CDR3 spans 14 amino acids. CDR3 sequence (DNA): TGTGCCAGCAGCCGGACCTTTAGCACAGATACGCAGTATTTT. Residues: CASSRTFSTDTQYF.

Notes on this clonotype: This may be a read error, as it is one base from a much larger clone. V gene TRBV18 combines with J gene TRBJ2-1; TRBD1 is a possible D gene (5 bases). The length of the CDR3 is 12 residues. Germline V CDR1 and CDR2: KGHSH, LQKENI. This chain's CDR3 is CASSPRGNEHFF. As DNA, the CDR3 is TGTGCCAGCTCACCAAGGGGCAATGAGCATTTCTTC.

The chain joins TRBV18 to TRBJ1-4; no definite D call. CDR3 size: 16 residues. V was shortened by 0 bases and J by 8 bases, with 16 bases between the two germline ends. Germline V gene sequence: CDR1 KGHSH, CDR2 LQKENI. CDR3 coding DNA: TGTGCCAGCTCACCACCCATGAGGTCCGGAGGGGAAAAACTGTTTTTT. Translated, it gives CASSPPMRSGGEKLFF.

This chain joins TRBV6-1 and TRBJ2-1; D is undetermined. The germline V and J ends were trimmed by 1 base and 0 bases, with 7 bases remaining between them. The CDR3 contains 15 residues. Germline CDR1 reads MNHNS; CDR2 reads SASEGT. The CDR3 reads CASSEGWSSYNEQFF. The CDR3, as DNA: TGTGCCAGCAGTGAAGGGTGGAGCTCCTACAATGAGCAGTTCTTC.

This clonotype came up a few times. The chain joins TRBV29-1 to TRBJ2-3; D gene ambiguous. The germline gives CDR1 SQVTM, CDR2 ANQGSEA. The V gene lost 6 bases and the J gene lost 0 bases, with 10 bases spanning the gap. The CDR3 has 13 residues. The CDR3 sequence is CSVPLTSTDTQYF. CDR3 coding DNA: TGCAGCGTCCCCTTGACTAGCACAGATACGCAGTATTTT.

This clonotype was seen at least ten times. The gene calls are TRBV5-1 and TRBJ2-5, with D maybe TRBD2 (5 bases). Between the trimmed V and J ends, which lost 1 base and 2 bases, there was a span of 6 bases. The CDR3 sequence is 13 residues long. Germline assignment: CDR1 SGHRS and CDR2 YFSETQ. CDR3 in amino acids: CASSLRGQETQYF. The DNA of the CDR3 is TGCGCCAGCAGCTTGCGAGGGCAAGAGACCCAGTACTTC.

The V call is TRBV4-1, the J call TRBJ2-1; D call uncertain. Trimming removed 0 bases at V and 3 bases at J, with 9 bases between. The CDR3 sequence is 15 residues long. The germline V gene has CDR1 MGHRA and CDR2 YSYEKL. The CDR3 DNA sequence: TGCGCCAGCAGCCAAGACGCGTTCATCTACAATGAGCAGTTCTTC. It yields the protein CASSQDAFIYNEQFF.

The rearrangement joins TRBV6-4 to TRBJ2-6, with 9 nucleotides matching TRBD1. The CDR3 has 20 residues. Germline CDR1 reads MRHNA; CDR2 reads SNTAGT. V dropped 6 bases and J dropped 0; count of bases not matched to a gene: 15. The CDR3 DNA follows: TGTGCCAGCAGCGACGGGGACAGGGCACCGTTACTCTCTGGGGCCAACGTCCTGACTTTC. It encodes CASSDGDRAPLLSGANVLTF.